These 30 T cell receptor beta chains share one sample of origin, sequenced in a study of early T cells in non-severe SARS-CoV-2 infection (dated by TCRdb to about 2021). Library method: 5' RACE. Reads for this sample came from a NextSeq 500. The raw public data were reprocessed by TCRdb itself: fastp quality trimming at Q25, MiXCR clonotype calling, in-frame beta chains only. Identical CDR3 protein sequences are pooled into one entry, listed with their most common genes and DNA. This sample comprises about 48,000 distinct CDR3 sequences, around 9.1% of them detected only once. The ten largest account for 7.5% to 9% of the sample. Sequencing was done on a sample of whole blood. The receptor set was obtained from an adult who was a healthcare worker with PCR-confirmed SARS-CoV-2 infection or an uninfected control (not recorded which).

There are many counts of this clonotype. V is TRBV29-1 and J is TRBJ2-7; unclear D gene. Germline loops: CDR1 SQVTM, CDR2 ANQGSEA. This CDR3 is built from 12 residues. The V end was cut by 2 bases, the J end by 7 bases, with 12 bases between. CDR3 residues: CSVERGPEEQYF. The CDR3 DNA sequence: TGCAGCGTTGAACGCGGCCCAGAAGAGCAGTACTTC.

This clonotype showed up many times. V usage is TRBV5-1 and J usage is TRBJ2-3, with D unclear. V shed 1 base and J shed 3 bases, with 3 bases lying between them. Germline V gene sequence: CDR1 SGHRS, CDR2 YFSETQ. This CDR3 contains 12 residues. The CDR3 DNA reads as TGCGCCAGCAGCTTGATTACAGATACGCAGTATTTT. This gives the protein CASSLITDTQYF.

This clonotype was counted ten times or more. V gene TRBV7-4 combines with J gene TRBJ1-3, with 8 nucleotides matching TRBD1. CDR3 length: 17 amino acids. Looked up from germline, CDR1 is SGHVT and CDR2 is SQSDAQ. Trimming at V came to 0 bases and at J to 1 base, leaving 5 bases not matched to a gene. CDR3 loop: CASSLAGDRRSGNTIYF. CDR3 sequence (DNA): TGTGCCAGCAGCTTAGCGGGGGACAGGAGGTCTGGAAACACCATATATTTT.

In nucleotides, the CDR3 is TGCGCCAGCAGCTTGGACAGGGGGCCGGAAGAGACCCAGTACTTC. Translation: CASSLDRGPEETQYF. V gene TRBV5-1 combines with J gene TRBJ2-5, with 9 positions matching TRBD1. The V gene's germline CDR1 is SGHRS and CDR2 YFSETQ. The J segment lost 3 bases and the V segment lost 0 bases, leaving 3 bases of the junction unmatched. This CDR3 has 15 residues.

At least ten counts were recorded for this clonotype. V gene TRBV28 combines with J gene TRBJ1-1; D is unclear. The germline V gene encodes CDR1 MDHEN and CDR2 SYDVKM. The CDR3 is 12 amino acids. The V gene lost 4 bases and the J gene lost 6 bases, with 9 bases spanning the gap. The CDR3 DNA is TGTGCCAGCAGTTGGCGGCAGTCTGAAGCTTTCTTT. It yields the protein CASSWRQSEAFF.

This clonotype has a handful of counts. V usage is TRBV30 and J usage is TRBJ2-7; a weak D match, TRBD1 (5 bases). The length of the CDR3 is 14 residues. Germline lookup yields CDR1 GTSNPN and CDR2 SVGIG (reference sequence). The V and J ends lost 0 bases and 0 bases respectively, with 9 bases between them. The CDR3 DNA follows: TGTGCCTGGAGTGTCGTAAGGGGCTCCTACGAGCAGTACTTC. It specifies CAWSVVRGSYEQYF.

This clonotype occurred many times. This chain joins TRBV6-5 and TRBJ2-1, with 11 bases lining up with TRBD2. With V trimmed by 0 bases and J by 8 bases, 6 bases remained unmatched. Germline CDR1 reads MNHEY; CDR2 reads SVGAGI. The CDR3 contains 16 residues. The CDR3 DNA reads TGTGCCAGCAGTTACTCGAGTAGCGGGAGGGCACATGAGCAGTTCTTC. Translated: CASSYSSSGRAHEQFF.

CDR3 DNA sequence: TGTGCCAGTCCGCCGACAGCCTCCTACAATGAGCAGTTCTTC. The encoded protein is CASPPTASYNEQFF. This chain connects TRBV28 to TRBJ2-1; maybe TRBD1 (5 bases). The V gene's germline CDR1 is MDHEN and CDR2 SYDVKM. V dropped 9 bases and J dropped 0 bases, with 12 bases sitting between them. The CDR3 runs 14 residues.

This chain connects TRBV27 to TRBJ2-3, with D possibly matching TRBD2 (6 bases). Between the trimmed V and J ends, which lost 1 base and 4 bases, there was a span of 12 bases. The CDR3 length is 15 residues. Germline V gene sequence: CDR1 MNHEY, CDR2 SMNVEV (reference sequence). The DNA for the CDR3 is TGTGCCAGCAGTTTATGGGGCGGGAACGCAGATACGCAGTATTTT. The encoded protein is CASSLWGGNADTQYF.

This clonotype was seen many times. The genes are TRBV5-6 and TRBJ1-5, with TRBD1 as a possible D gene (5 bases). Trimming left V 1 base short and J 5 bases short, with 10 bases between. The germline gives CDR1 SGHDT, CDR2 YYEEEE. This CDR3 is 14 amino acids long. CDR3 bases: TGTGCCAGCAGCTTGCGGGGGACCGATCAGCCCCAGCATTTT. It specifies CASSLRGTDQPQHF. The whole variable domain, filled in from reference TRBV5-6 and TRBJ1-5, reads DAGVTQSPTHLIKTRGQQVTLRCSPKSGHDTVSWYQQALGQGPQFIFQYYEEEERQRGNFPDRFSGHQFPNYSSELNVNALLLGDSALYLCASSLRGTDQPQHFGDGTRLSIL.

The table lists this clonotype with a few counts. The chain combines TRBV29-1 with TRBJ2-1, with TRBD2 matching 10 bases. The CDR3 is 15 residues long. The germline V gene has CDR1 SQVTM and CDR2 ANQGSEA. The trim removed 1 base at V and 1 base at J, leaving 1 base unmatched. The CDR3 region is CSVEGTSGSYNEQFF. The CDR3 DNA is TGCAGCGTTGAAGGGACTAGCGGATCCTACAATGAGCAGTTCTTC.

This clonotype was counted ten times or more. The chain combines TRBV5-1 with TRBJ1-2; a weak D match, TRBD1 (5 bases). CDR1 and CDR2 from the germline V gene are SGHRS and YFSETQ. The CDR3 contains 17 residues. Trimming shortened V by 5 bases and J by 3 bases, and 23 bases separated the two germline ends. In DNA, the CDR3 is TGCGCCAGCAGTTTTGGGGCCAGGGAAGTAACCTACTATGGCTACACCTTC. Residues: CASSFGAREVTYYGYTF.

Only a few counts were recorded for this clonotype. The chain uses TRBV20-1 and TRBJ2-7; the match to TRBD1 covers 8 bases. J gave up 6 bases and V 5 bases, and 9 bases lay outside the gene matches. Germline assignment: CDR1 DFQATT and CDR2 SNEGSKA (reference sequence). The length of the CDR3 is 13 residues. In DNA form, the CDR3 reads TGCAGTGCTCAACAGGGGGGCCGTACCGAGCAGTACTTC. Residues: CSAQQGGRTEQYF.

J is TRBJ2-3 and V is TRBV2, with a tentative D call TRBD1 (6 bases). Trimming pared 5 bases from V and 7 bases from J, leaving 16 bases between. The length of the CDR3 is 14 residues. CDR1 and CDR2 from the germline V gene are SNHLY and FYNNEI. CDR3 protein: CASSHRAHPNTQYF. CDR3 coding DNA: TGTGCCAGCAGTCACAGGGCCCATCCCAATACGCAGTATTTT.

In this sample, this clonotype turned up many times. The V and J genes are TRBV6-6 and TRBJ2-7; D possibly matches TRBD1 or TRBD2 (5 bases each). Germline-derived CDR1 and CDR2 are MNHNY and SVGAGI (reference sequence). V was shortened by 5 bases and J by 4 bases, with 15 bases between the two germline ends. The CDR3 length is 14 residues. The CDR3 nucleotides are TGTGCCAGCAGTCCGGAGAGGGGATCGTACGAGCAGTACTTC. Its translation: CASSPERGSYEQYF.

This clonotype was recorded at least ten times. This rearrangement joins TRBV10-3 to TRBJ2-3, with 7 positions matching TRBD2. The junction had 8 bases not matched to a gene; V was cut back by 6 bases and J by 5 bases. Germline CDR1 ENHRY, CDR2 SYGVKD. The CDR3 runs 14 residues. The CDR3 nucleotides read TGTGCCATCAGGGCCACTAGCGCGGGAGATACGCAGTATTTT. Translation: CAIRATSAGDTQYF.

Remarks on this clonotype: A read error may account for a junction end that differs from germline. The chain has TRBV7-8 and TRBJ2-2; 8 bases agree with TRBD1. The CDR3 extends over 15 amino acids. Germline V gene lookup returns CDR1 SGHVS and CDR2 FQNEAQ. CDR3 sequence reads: CASSSQGAKTGELFF. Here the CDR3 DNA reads TGTGCCAGCAGCTCCCAGGGGGCGAAAACCGGGGAGCTGTTTTTT.

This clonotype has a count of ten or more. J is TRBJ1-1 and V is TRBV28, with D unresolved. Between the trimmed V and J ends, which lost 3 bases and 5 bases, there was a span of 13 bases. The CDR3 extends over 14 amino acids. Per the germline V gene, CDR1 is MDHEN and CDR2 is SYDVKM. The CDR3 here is CASSLASSGTEAFF. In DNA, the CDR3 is TGTGCCAGCAGTTTGGCGTCCTCCGGGACTGAAGCTTTCTTT.

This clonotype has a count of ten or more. DNA for the CDR3: TGCAGCGTTGCGACAGGGGGCCCCTACGAGCAGTACTTC. This codes for CSVATGGPYEQYF. This chain uses TRBV29-1 with TRBJ2-7; 10 nucleotides line up with TRBD1. Germline V gene sequence: CDR1 SQVTM, CDR2 ANQGSEA. The junction had 2 bases not matched to a gene; V was cut back by 4 bases and J by 2 bases. CDR3 length equals 13 residues.

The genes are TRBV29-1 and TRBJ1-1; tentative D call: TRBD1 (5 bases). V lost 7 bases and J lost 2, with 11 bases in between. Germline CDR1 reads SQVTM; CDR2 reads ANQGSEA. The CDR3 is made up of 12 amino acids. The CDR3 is CSGRTGNTEAFF. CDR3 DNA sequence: TGCAGCGGTCGTACAGGCAACACTGAAGCTTTCTTT. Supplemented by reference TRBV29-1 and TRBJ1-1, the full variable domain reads SAVISQKPSRDICQRGTSLTIQCQVDSQVTMMFWYRQQPGQSLTLIATANQGSEATYESGFVIDKFPISRPNLTFSTLTVSNMSPEDSSIYLCSGRTGNTEAFFGQGTRLTVV.

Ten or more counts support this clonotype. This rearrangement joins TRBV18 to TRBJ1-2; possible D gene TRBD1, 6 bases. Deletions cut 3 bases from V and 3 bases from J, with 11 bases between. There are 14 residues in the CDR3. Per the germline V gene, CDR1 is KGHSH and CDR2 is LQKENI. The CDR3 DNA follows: TGTGCCAGCTCACCTCAGGGGCAGGACTATGGCTACACCTTC. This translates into CASSPQGQDYGYTF. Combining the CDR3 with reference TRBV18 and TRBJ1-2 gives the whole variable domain NAGVMQNPRHLVRRRGQEARLRCSPMKGHSHVYWYRQLPEEGLKFMVYLQKENIIDESGMPKERFSAEFPKEGPSILRIQQVVRGDSAAYFCASSPQGQDYGYTFGSGTRLTVV.

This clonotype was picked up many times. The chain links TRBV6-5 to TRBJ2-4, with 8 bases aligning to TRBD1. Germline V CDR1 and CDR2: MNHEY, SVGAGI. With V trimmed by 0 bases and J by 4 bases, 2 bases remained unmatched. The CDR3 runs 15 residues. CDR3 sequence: CASSYSRTGKNIQYF. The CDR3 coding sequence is TGTGCCAGCAGTTACTCCCGGACAGGGAAAAACATTCAGTACTTC.

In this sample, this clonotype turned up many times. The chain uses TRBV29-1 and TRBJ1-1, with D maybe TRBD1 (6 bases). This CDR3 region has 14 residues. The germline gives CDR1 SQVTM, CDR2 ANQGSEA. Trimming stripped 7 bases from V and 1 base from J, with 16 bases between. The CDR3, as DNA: TGCAGCGCTGGGGGGCCAAGCCAGAACACTGAAGCTTTCTTT. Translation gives CSAGGPSQNTEAFF.

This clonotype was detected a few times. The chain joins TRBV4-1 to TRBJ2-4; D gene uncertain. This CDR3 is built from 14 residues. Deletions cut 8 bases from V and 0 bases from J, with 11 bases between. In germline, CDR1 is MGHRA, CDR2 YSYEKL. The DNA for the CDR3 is TGCGCCAGCGCGACTCCCGTAGCCAAAAACATTCAGTACTTC. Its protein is CASATPVAKNIQYF.

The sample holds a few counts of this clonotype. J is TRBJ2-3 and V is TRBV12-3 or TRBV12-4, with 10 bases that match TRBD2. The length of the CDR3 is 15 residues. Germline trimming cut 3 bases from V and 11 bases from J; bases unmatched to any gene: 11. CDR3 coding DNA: TGTGCCAGCAGTTTCTCAGCGGGAGGGTTGAACAGGCAGTATTTT. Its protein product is CASSFSAGGLNRQYF.

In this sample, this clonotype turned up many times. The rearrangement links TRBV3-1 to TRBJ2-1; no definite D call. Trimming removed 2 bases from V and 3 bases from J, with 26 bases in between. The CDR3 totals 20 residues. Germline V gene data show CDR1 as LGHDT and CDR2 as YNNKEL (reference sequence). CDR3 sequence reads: CASSQMPSPGPEGNYNEQFF. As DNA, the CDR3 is TGTGCCAGCAGCCAAATGCCCTCACCGGGCCCCGAAGGGAACTACAATGAGCAGTTCTTC.

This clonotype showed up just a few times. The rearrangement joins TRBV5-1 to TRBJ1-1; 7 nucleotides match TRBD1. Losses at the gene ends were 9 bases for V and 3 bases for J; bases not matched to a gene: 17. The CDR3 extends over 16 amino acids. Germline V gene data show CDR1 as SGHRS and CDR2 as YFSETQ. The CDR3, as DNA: TGCGCCACCGCGATCAAACCGACAGGGAGAGACACTGAAGCTTTCTTT. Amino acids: CATAIKPTGRDTEAFF.

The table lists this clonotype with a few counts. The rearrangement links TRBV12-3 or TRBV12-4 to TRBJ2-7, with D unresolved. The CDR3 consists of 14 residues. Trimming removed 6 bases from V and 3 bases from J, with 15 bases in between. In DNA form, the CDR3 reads TGTGCCAGCAGGTTTAGTGGCGGCTACTACGAGCAGTACTTC. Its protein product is CASRFSGGYYEQYF.

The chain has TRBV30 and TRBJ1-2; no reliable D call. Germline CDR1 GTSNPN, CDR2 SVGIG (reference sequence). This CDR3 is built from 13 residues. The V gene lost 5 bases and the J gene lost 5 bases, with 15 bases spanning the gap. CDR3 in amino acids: CAWESPYRYGYTF. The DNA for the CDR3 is TGTGCCTGGGAGTCACCCTACAGATATGGCTACACCTTC.

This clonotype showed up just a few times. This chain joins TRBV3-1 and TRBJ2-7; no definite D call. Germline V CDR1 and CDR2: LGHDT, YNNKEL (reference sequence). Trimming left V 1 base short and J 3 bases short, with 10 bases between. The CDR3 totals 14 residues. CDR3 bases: TGTGCCAGCAGCCAAGGTAGTTTCGTCTACGAGCAGTACTTC. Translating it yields CASSQGSFVYEQYF.